Each of the 11 T cell receptor beta chains below was sequenced from the same sample in a study of human T cells and chemical hapten exposure. Time point of the sample: patch test 1, 2 weeks after DPC sensitization. Treatment denoted: therapeutic diphenylcyclopropenone sensitization with weekly scalp DPC. TCRdb reprocessed the RACE reads via MiXCR and lists one record per CDR3 protein. The repertoire has around 120,000 distinct CDR3 sequences, about 13% of them found once; the top ten carry less than 0.95%. The input for sequencing was whole blood, taken in connection with sensitization to the hapten diphenylcyclopropenone (DPC). The receptors were sampled from a man younger than 35 with alopecia areata. Some clones in this sample may be carry-over from other donors' samples.

This clonotype was detected ten times or more. This CDR3 reads CASSYAGTLYEQYF. CDR3 DNA sequence: TGTGCCAGCAGTTATGCCGGGACACTTTACGAGCAGTACTTC. The J gene is TRBJ2-7, the V gene TRBV28, with TRBD1 as a possible D gene (6 bases). The CDR3 covers 14 residues. The V gene's germline CDR1 is MDHEN and CDR2 SYDVKM. V lost 4 bases, J lost 4 bases, and 14 bases lay in between.

This clonotype was detected a few times. The chain joins TRBV3-1 to TRBJ1-5; tentative D call: TRBD1 (5 bases). CDR3 length: 15 amino acids. From germline, CDR1 is LGHDT and CDR2 YNNKEL (reference sequence). Trimming removed 0 bases from V and 3 bases from J, with 9 bases in between. DNA for the CDR3: TGTGCCAGCAGCCAAGACGGGGCAGCCAATCAGCCCCAGCATTTT. Its translation is CASSQDGAANQPQHF.

This clonotype has more than one count but fewer than ten. The CDR3 sequence is CASGADRYSNQPQHF. CDR3 nucleotide sequence: TGTGCTAGTGGCGCTGACAGGTATAGCAATCAGCCCCAGCATTTT. The chain is built from TRBV12-5 and TRBJ1-5; D perhaps matches TRBD1 (6 bases). CDR3 size: 15 residues. CDR1 is LGHNT and CDR2 is FRNRAP in the germline V gene. V lost 6 bases, J lost 0 bases, and 12 bases lay in between.

This clonotype was seen only a few times. The gene calls are TRBV18 and TRBJ1-3, with no clear D. Germline loops: CDR1 KGHSH, CDR2 LQKENI. With 3 bases removed from V and 0 bases from J, the gap between germline ends came to 9 bases. The CDR3 covers 15 residues. This chain's CDR3 is CASSPGSDSGNTIYF. CDR3 bases: TGTGCCAGCTCACCTGGCAGCGACTCTGGAAACACCATATATTTT.

The J gene is TRBJ2-3, the V gene TRBV29-1; D is possibly TRBD2 (7 bases). The CDR3 totals 13 residues. Germline values: CDR1 SQVTM, CDR2 ANQGSEA. The CDR3 spells CSSLGGASDTQYF. CDR3 DNA sequence: TGCAGTTCCTTGGGGGGGGCATCAGATACGCAGTATTTT.

This clonotype was detected only a few times. V and J are TRBV9 and TRBJ1-3; D is uncertain. The CDR3 consists of 16 residues. V gave up 3 bases and J gave up 0 bases, with 13 bases separating them. Germline V gene sequence: CDR1 SGDLS, CDR2 YYNGEE. CDR3 in DNA: TGTGCCAGCAGCGGAATTGTACTGGACTCTGGAAACACCATATATTTT. As protein: CASSGIVLDSGNTIYF.

This clonotype was recorded only once. The chain employs TRBV6-5 and TRBJ2-1; D unresolved. Germline CDR1 MNHEY, CDR2 SVGAGI. Deletions cut 4 bases from V and 0 bases from J, with 13 bases between. The CDR3 is 16 amino acids. As DNA, the CDR3 is TGTGCCAGCAGTTCTGGGCTAACCAGCTCCTACAATGAGCAGTTCTTC. This translates into CASSSGLTSSYNEQFF.

In this sample, this clonotype turned up a few times. Written as DNA, the CDR3 is TGCAGTGCTAGAGGCAGACAGGCCCCTGGGAGCTATGGCTACACCTTC. It codes for CSARGRQAPGSYGYTF. V is TRBV20-1 and J is TRBJ1-2; weak D call: TRBD1 (6 bases). V was shortened by 1 base and J by 4 bases, with 19 bases between the two germline ends. The CDR3 loop spans 16 amino acids. Germline CDR1 is DFQATT and CDR2 is SNEGSKA (reference sequence).

V gene TRBV28 combines with J gene TRBJ1-2; a possible D gene is TRBD1 (6 bases). CDR3 length: 16 residues. V dropped 7 bases and J dropped 4 bases, with 22 bases sitting between them. Germline assignment: CDR1 MDHEN and CDR2 SYDVKM. Here the CDR3 DNA reads TGTGCCAGCACCAGTATCGGAGGGACAAGTTTCTATGGCTACACCTTC. Translating it yields CASTSIGGTSFYGYTF.

The chain recombines TRBV7-9 with TRBJ1-3; 7 bases agree with TRBD1. Germline assignment: CDR1 SEHNR and CDR2 FQNEAQ (reference sequence). The CDR3 is made up of 15 amino acids. J was trimmed by 7 bases and V by 4 bases; bases with no gene match: 10. CDR3 sequence reads: CASSSLGQIGNTIYF. DNA for the CDR3: TGTGCCAGCAGCTCACTGGGACAGATCGGGAACACCATATATTTT.

This clonotype has more than one count but fewer than ten. The chain's CDR3 is CASSLDYTYEQYV. CDR3 sequence (DNA): TGTGCCAGCAGCTTAGACTATACCTACGAGCAGTACGTC. The V gene is TRBV5-6, the J gene TRBJ2-7; perhaps TRBD2 as D (5 bases). The CDR3 covers 13 residues. The V end was cut by 2 bases, the J end by 2 bases, with 8 bases between. Germline CDR1 SGHDT, CDR2 YYEEEE.